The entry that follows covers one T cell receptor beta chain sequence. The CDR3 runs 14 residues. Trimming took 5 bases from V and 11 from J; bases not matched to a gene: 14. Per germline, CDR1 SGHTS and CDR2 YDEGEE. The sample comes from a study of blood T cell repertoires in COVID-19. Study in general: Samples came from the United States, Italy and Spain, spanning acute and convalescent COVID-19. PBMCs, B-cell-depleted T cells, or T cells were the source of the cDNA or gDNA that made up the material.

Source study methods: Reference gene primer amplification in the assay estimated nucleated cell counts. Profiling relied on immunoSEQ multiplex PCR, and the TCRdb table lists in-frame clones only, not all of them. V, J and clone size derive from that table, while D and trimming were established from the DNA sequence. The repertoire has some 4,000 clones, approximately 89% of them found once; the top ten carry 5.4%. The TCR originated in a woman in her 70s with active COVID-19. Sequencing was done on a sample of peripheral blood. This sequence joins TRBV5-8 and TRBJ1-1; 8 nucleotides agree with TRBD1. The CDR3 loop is CASRLLTGGVYAFF. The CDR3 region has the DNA TGTGCCAGCAGACTCTTAACAGGGGGAGTGTACGCTTTCTTT.